Shown below are 29 T cell receptor beta chains from a single sample sequenced in a study of T cell repertoires in cytomegalovirus infection. A single record per CDR3 protein comes from TCRdb applying MiXCR to the reads. Among under 850,000 distinct CDR3 sequences listed, about 33% were seen once. No antigen has been identified for these receptors. The material was cultured PBMCs, obtained from culture after CMV antigen stimulation. These receptors all come from a human donor in good health (CMV status not recorded). Some clones in this sample may be carry-over from other donors' samples.

The table lists this clonotype with a few counts. V and J are TRBV29-1 and TRBJ1-2; a weak D match, TRBD1 (6 bases). V was clipped by 6 bases and J by 2 bases, with 13 bases between them. The germline CDR1 and CDR2 sequences are SQVTM and ANQGSEA. CDR3 length: 13 amino acids. CDR3 DNA: TGCAGCGTCACGGGGGGCCAGAACTATGGCTACACCTTC. As protein: CSVTGGQNYGYTF.

This clonotype was counted a few times. The chain has TRBV20-1 and TRBJ1-2; no firm D call. Trimming stripped 3 bases from V and 5 bases from J, with 13 bases between. This CDR3 is built from 13 residues. Germline V CDR1 and CDR2: DFQATT, SNEGSKA (reference sequence). In DNA, the CDR3 is TGCAGTGCTAGGGCGCGCCTTGAATATGGCTACACCTTC. Encoded protein: CSARARLEYGYTF.

There are a few counts of this clonotype. The V call is TRBV12-3 or TRBV12-4, the J call TRBJ1-2; 8 bases fit TRBD1. V gave up 5 bases and J gave up 7 bases; unmatched junction bases: 6. This CDR3 contains 13 residues. The CDR3 sequence is CASSTYRGSGYTF. The CDR3 bases are TGTGCCAGCAGTACCTACAGGGGGAGTGGCTACACCTTC.

This clonotype was counted between two and nine times. The chain combines TRBV7-2 with TRBJ2-3, with D perhaps matching TRBD2 (8 bases). This CDR3 has 18 amino acids. Trimming removed 4 bases at V and 3 bases at J, with 23 bases between. Germline V gene lookup returns CDR1 SGHTA and CDR2 FQGNSA. As DNA, the CDR3 is TGTGCCAGCAGCTCCCGGCGAGGGGGCGGGGGGCGAACAGATACGCAGTATTTT. Residues: CASSSRRGGGGRTDTQYF. The full variable domain, with the rest looked up from reference TRBV7-2 and TRBJ2-3, is GAGVSQSPSNKVTEKGKDVELRCDPISGHTALYWYRQSLGQGLEFLIYFQGNSAPDKSGLPSDRFSAERTGGSVSTLTIQRTQQEDSAVYLCASSSRRGGGGRTDTQYFGPGTRLTVL.

The CDR3 DNA follows: TGCGCCAGCAGTGATTCCCGGGGTAGATACACTGAAGCTTTCTTT. Its translation is CASSDSRGRYTEAFF. The chain employs TRBV10-2 and TRBJ1-1; D gene unclear. Germline-derived CDR1 and CDR2 are WSHSY and SAAADI. The CDR3 covers 15 residues. V was clipped by 3 bases and J by 3 bases, with 14 bases between them.

This chain joins TRBV20-1 and TRBJ2-5; 7 positions match TRBD2. The V gene end was trimmed by 0 bases and the J gene end by 4 bases; junction bases not matched to a gene: 8. Germline V gene sequence: CDR1 DFQATT, CDR2 SNEGSKA (reference sequence). The CDR3 is 15 residues long. CDR3 sequence reads: CSARDWQRGGETQYF. CDR3 DNA sequence: TGCAGTGCTAGAGACTGGCAGCGGGGTGGAGAGACCCAGTACTTC.

The gene calls are TRBV18 and TRBJ2-3, with 10 bases identical to TRBD2. The J segment lost 6 bases and the V segment lost 0 bases, leaving 9 bases of the junction unmatched. The CDR3 has 17 residues. CDR1 KGHSH and CDR2 LQKENI come from the germline V gene. Here the CDR3 reads CASSPPSLAGPLDTQYF. DNA for the CDR3: TGTGCCAGCTCACCACCGTCACTAGCGGGGCCCCTGGATACGCAGTATTTT.

Here the CDR3 DNA reads TGTGCCAGCGGAGGGTTTGGGCAGCCCCAGCATTTT. This sequence encodes CASGGFGQPQHF. V usage is TRBV6-2 or TRBV6-3 and J usage is TRBJ1-5; D gene uncertain. Germline CDR1 reads MNHEY; CDR2 reads SVGEGT. The CDR3 is made up of 12 amino acids. Between the trimmed V and J ends, which lost 8 bases and 7 bases, there was a span of 12 bases.

The chain links TRBV29-1 to TRBJ1-1; no firm D call. The V end lost 3 bases, the J end lost 0 bases, and 8 bases lay between the germline ends. Looked up from germline, CDR1 is SQVTM and CDR2 is ANQGSEA. The CDR3 sequence is 13 residues long. This chain's CDR3 is CSVEPRLNTEAFF. DNA of the CDR3: TGCAGCGTTGAGCCCAGATTGAACACTGAAGCTTTCTTT.

As DNA, the CDR3 is TGTGCCAGCAGCTCGGAAACTAGCCCAGAGACCCAGTACTTC. Translating it yields CASSSETSPETQYF. The chain links TRBV5-6 to TRBJ2-5, with D perhaps matching TRBD2 (6 bases). V was pared by 3 bases and J by 4 bases, with 13 bases between. Germline V gives CDR1 SGHDT, CDR2 YYEEEE. CDR3 length: 14 amino acids. Variable domain in full (rest from reference TRBV5-6 and TRBJ2-5): DAGVTQSPTHLIKTRGQQVTLRCSPKSGHDTVSWYQQALGQGPQFIFQYYEEEERQRGNFPDRFSGHQFPNYSSELNVNALLLGDSALYLCASSSETSPETQYFGPGTRLLVL.

The V and J genes are TRBV20-1 and TRBJ1-3, with a weak D call TRBD1 (5 bases). Germline CDR1 DFQATT, CDR2 SNEGSKA (reference sequence). The length of the CDR3 is 13 residues. Trimming removed 5 bases from V and 0 bases from J, with 8 bases in between. CDR3 residues: CSAPRASGNTIYF. The CDR3 nucleotides read TGCAGTGCTCCCAGGGCCTCTGGAAACACCATATATTTT.

At least ten counts were recorded for this clonotype. The gene calls are TRBV7-2 and TRBJ2-3; no definite D call. Germline V gene data show CDR1 as SGHTA and CDR2 as FQGNSA. The CDR3 consists of 14 residues. Trimming pared 1 base from V and 2 bases from J, leaving 7 bases between. CDR3: CASSLVPSTDTQYF. CDR3 nucleotide sequence: TGTGCCAGCAGCTTAGTACCCTCCACAGATACGCAGTATTTT.

V is TRBV10-3 and J is TRBJ2-5; possible D gene TRBD2, 5 bases. The CDR3 has 14 residues. V was pared by 6 bases and J by 4 bases, with 15 bases between. The germline CDR1 and CDR2 sequences are ENHRY and SYGVKD. The CDR3 DNA sequence: TGTGCCATCAGCGGGGTGGCGAGGGCAGAGACCCAGTACTTC. This translates into CAISGVARAETQYF.

This clonotype was counted at least ten times. V is TRBV7-8 and J is TRBJ2-1; 9 bases agree with TRBD1. Germline V gene data show CDR1 as SGHVS and CDR2 as FQNEAQ. The CDR3 loop spans 17 amino acids. V dropped 5 bases and J dropped 4; count of bases not matched to a gene: 12. CDR3 sequence: CASSRMDPGTGYNEQFF. The CDR3, as DNA: TGTGCCAGCAGCCGTATGGACCCGGGGACAGGGTACAATGAGCAGTTCTTC.

In this sample, this clonotype turned up a few times. J is TRBJ1-4 and V is TRBV7-9, with 8 bases fitting TRBD1. Germline loops: CDR1 SEHNR, CDR2 FQNEAQ (reference sequence). CDR3 length: 15 residues. With V trimmed by 5 bases and J by 1 base, 3 bases remained unmatched. The CDR3 region has the DNA TGTGCCAGCAGCGATGGACAGGGAACTAATGAAAAACTGTTTTTT. It encodes CASSDGQGTNEKLFF.

The chain is built from TRBV2 and TRBJ2-3; 9 positions match TRBD1. The CDR3 has 17 amino acids. CDR1 SNHLY and CDR2 FYNNEI come from the germline V gene. After removal of 6 bases from V and 0 bases from J, the junction contained 10 bases not matched to a gene. In nucleotides, the CDR3 is TGTGCCAGCAGATCGTCTACCGGGACAGGGAGCACAGATACGCAGTATTTT. Protein product: CASRSSTGTGSTDTQYF.

This clonotype was picked up many times. This chain uses TRBV7-9 with TRBJ1-1, with D perhaps matching TRBD1 (6 bases). Germline lookup yields CDR1 SEHNR and CDR2 FQNEAQ (reference sequence). With 1 base removed from V and 4 bases from J, the gap between germline ends came to 7 bases. CDR3 length: 13 amino acids. The CDR3 sequence is CASSLEGGTEAFF. In nucleotides, the CDR3 is TGTGCCAGCAGCTTAGAGGGGGGCACTGAAGCTTTCTTT.

The table lists this clonotype with a few counts. The gene calls are TRBV12-5 and TRBJ2-7; tentatively, D is TRBD2 (5 bases). Germline CDR1 and CDR2: LGHNT and FRNRAP. This CDR3 region has 16 residues. With 0 bases removed from V and 3 bases from J, the gap between germline ends came to 15 bases. The CDR3: CASGLVVGEGDYEQYF. The CDR3 coding sequence is TGTGCTAGTGGTTTGGTAGTTGGAGAGGGAGACTACGAGCAGTACTTC.

V usage is TRBV12-5 and J usage is TRBJ2-3; D is ambiguous. The CDR3 is made up of 15 amino acids. Germline V CDR1 and CDR2: LGHNT, FRNRAP. Trimming removed 7 bases at V and 3 bases at J, with 17 bases between. CDR3 in DNA: TGTGCTAGTGACGGCGGTGGGTCCGAGACAGATACGCAGTATTTT. As protein: CASDGGGSETDTQYF.

This clonotype occurred a few times. The chain employs TRBV20-1 and TRBJ1-6; the D is unclear. Germline V gives CDR1 DFQATT, CDR2 SNEGSKA (reference sequence). The CDR3 contains 14 residues. Trimming pared 5 bases from V and 3 bases from J, leaving 11 bases between. CDR3 nucleotides: TGCAGTGCTCAGACGGTTAACTATAATTCACCCCTCCACTTT. This translates into CSAQTVNYNSPLHF.

This chain connects TRBV27 to TRBJ2-1, with D hard to call. This CDR3 spans 14 amino acids. From germline, CDR1 is MNHEY and CDR2 SMNVEV (reference sequence). With 7 bases removed from V and 5 bases from J, the gap between germline ends came to 15 bases. As DNA, the CDR3 is TGTGCCAGCAAACTGGGAAGGAGTGACAATGAGCAGTTCTTC. Translation: CASKLGRSDNEQFF.

Here the CDR3 reads CASSLEGTESTDTQYF. The CDR3 DNA is TGTGCCAGCAGCTTAGAAGGGACAGAGAGCACAGATACGCAGTATTTT. The gene calls are TRBV7-2 and TRBJ2-3; TRBD1 matches at 7 bases. Germline CDR1 is SGHTA and CDR2 is FQGNSA. CDR3 size: 16 residues. V lost 1 base to trimming and J lost 0 bases; unmatched junction nucleotides: 4.

The J gene is TRBJ1-1, the V gene TRBV5-4, with D unclear. Deletions cut 0 bases from V and 1 base from J, with 7 bases between. Germline V gene sequence: CDR1 SGHNT, CDR2 YYREEE (reference sequence). CDR3 length: 14 residues. The chain's CDR3 is CASSLAVWNTEAFF. The CDR3 region has the DNA TGTGCCAGCAGCTTGGCTGTTTGGAACACTGAAGCTTTCTTT. Complete variable domain (other parts from reference TRBV5-4 and TRBJ1-1): ETGVTQSPTHLIKTRGQQVTLRCSSQSGHNTVSWYQQALGQGPQFIFQYYREEENGRGNFPPRFSGLQFPNYSSELNVNALELDDSALYLCASSLAVWNTEAFFGQGTRLTVV.

V gene TRBV20-1 combines with J gene TRBJ1-5; 7 bases line up with TRBD1. V was pared by 2 bases and J by 4 bases, with 2 bases of the junction left unmatched. CDR3 length: 13 residues. Germline CDR1 is DFQATT and CDR2 is SNEGSKA (reference sequence). CDR3 sequence (DNA): TGCAGTGCTAGACCACAGGGGAATCAGCCCCAGCATTTT. Its translation: CSARPQGNQPQHF.

The chain combines TRBV28 with TRBJ2-7; a possible D gene is TRBD2 (7 bases). This CDR3 region has 17 residues. Trimming stripped 0 bases from V and 0 bases from J, with 15 bases between. Per germline, CDR1 MDHEN and CDR2 SYDVKM. Here the CDR3 DNA reads TGTGCCAGCAGTTTATGGGGGGGGGGGCTAAGCTCCTACGAGCAGTACTTC. Its translation is CASSLWGGGLSSYEQYF.

Points on this clonotype: This could be a read error, since a much larger clone is one nucleotide away. V gene TRBV12-3 or TRBV12-4 combines with J gene TRBJ1-3, with D hard to call. Trimming pared 0 bases from V and 9 bases from J, leaving 12 bases between. The CDR3 totals 14 residues. CDR3 in amino acids: CASSLAFFGGTIYF. The CDR3 DNA reads TGTGCCAGCAGTTTAGCGTTCTTTGGAGGCACCATATATTTT.

The table lists this clonotype with many counts. CDR3 loop: CASILGARTEAFF. The CDR3 DNA sequence: TGTGCCAGCATCTTGGGCGCCCGGACTGAAGCTTTCTTT. This sequence joins TRBV7-2 and TRBJ1-1; D unclear. Germline loops: CDR1 SGHTA, CDR2 FQGNSA. The V gene lost 7 bases and the J gene lost 5 bases, with 14 bases spanning the gap. This CDR3 is 13 amino acids long.

The table lists this clonotype with a few counts. V usage is TRBV29-1 and J usage is TRBJ2-3, with 9 bases fitting TRBD2. V trimming: 6 bases; J trimming: 1 base; junction bases outside the gene matches: 5. The CDR3 consists of 14 residues. Germline V lookup: CDR1 SQVTM, CDR2 ANQGSEA. CDR3 loop: CSVTRLAGTDTQYF. In nucleotides, the CDR3 is TGCAGCGTGACCAGACTAGCGGGCACAGATACGCAGTATTTT.

This clonotype has more than one count but fewer than ten. The J gene is TRBJ1-2, the V gene TRBV3-1; D gene uncertain. The CDR3 has 15 residues. Trimming pared 7 bases from V and 2 bases from J, leaving 17 bases between. Germline V lookup: CDR1 LGHDT, CDR2 YNNKEL (reference sequence). The CDR3 loop is CASNPRQGFNYGYTF. For the CDR3, the DNA is TGTGCCAGCAACCCTAGACAAGGATTCAACTATGGCTACACCTTC.